Listed here is a single T cell receptor (beta chain). Its antigen remains unknown. This sample is part of a study of Ad26.COV2.S vaccination and SARS-CoV-2 variants. V was trimmed by 4 bases and J by 4 bases, leaving 11 bases between them. The CDR3 consists of 13 residues. Germline V gene lookup returns CDR1 SGHNT and CDR2 YYREEE (reference sequence). The treatment denotes: 15 to 20 received Ad26.COV2.S at low or high dose, single or two shots; five or six received placebo; per-sample allocation not given. Day 63 after the first injection of vaccine or placebo was the sampling time. What was given as vaccine was an Ad26 vector encoding Wuhan-strain SARS-CoV-2 spike. Study-level points and caveats: In vaccinated individuals, spike-specific CD8+ and CD4+ T cell responses reportedly displayed substantial breadth.

Clones were read by immunoSEQ multiplex PCR, and TCRdb kept only the in-frame ones, dropping some. The sample has 290,000 or so clones, 80% to 90% seen once; the top ten hold more than 2.5%. This receptor was obtained from a person aged 18 to 65 who received the Ad26.COV2.S COVID-19 vaccine or a placebo. Sequencing used peripheral blood, obtained in a trial of Ad26.COV2.S vaccine versus placebo. This sequence joins TRBV5-4 and TRBJ1-1; possible D gene TRBD1, 5 bases. CDR3 amino acids: CASSPTGVTEAFF. The CDR3 DNA reads as TGTGCCAGCAGCCCAACGGGGGTCACTGAAGCTTTCTTT.